Sequencing of this T cell receptor (beta chain) was carried out in a study of regulatory T cells in long-lasting Graves disease. Study-level background: Graves' patients, newly diagnosed, had taken antithyroid drugs under 3 months. Whole-study results and caveats: Not thyroid tissue but only peripheral blood was studied.

Time point indicated: newly diagnosed GD, antithyroid drugs for less than 3 months. There was RNA extracted from PBMCs, and the TCR library was made from it. Per American Thyroid Association guidelines, Graves' disease was diagnosed. Looked up from germline, CDR1 is SQVTM and CDR2 is ANQGSEA. The CDR3 extends over 13 amino acids. Between the trimmed V and J ends, which lost 1 base and 7 bases, there was a span of 11 bases. Arm-PCR of CDR3 regions and iRepertoire HTBI primers were used to build TCR beta libraries. Original handling: Taken together, the samples had around 60 TRBV and 13 to 15 TRBJ segments identified. TCRdb reanalysed the multiplex PCR reads using MiXCR and keeps one entry per CDR3 protein. The V and J calls were not made by the authors but by TCRdb's processing. The data hold about 400,000 distinct CDR3 sequences, with 15% observed a single time. As for this clonotype: Its antigen is still unknown.

The source is a female donor with Graves disease. V and J are TRBV29-1 and TRBJ1-3; the D is unclear. The sample was peripheral blood mononuclear cells (PBMCs), taken at new diagnosis, from a patient treated with antithyroid drugs. The CDR3, as DNA: TGCAGCGTTGAAGGAGGTTTGGCGAACACCATATATTTT. Amino acid sequence: CSVEGGLANTIYF.